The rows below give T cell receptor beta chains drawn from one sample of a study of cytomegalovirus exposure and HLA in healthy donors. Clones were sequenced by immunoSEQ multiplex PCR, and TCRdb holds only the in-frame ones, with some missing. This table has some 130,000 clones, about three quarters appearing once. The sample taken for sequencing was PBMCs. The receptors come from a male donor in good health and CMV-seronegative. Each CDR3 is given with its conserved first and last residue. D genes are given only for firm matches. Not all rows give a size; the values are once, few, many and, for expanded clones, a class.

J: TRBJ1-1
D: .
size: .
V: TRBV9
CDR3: CASSVQAGMITEAFF
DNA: TGTGCCAGCAGCGTACAGGCAGGGATGATCACTGAAGCTTTCTTT

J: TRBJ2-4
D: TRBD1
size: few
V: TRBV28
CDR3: CASSSDREKNIQYF
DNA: TGTGCCAGCAGCTCGGACAGGGAGAAAAACATTCAGTACTTC

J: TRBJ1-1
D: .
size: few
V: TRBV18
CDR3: CASSLGLSLKSTEAFF
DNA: TGTGCCAGCTCATTAGGACTGAGCCTGAAGAGTACTGAAGCTTTCTTT

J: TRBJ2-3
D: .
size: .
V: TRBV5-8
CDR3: CASSDSGIDTDTQYF
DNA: TGTGCCAGCAGCGACTCGGGGATCGACACAGATACGCAGTATTTT

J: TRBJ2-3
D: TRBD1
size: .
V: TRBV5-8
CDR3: CASSLGTGSLDTQYF
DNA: TGTGCCAGCAGCTTGGGGACAGGTAGTTTAGATACGCAGTATTTT

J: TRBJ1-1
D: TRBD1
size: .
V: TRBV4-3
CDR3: CASTSAGTGGRAFF
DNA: TGCGCCAGCACCTCAGCCGGGACAGGGGGCAGAGCTTTCTTT

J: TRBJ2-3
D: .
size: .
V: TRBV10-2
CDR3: CATSRGGTDTQYF
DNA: TGCGCCACGAGCCGCGGAGGCACAGATACGCAGTATTTT

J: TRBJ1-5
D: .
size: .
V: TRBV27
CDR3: CASSHSLNSNQPQHF
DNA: TGTGCCAGCAGTCACTCCCTCAATAGCAATCAGCCCCAGCATTTT

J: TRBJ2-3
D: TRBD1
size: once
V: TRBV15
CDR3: CATSSGPGQGWTDTQYF
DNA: TGTGCCACCAGCAGCGGCCCGGGACAGGGGTGGACAGATACGCAGTATTTT

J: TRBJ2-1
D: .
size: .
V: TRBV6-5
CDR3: CASSSTGYLGNEQFF
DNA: TGTGCCAGCAGTTCTACAGGGTACCTTGGCAATGAGCAGTTCTTC

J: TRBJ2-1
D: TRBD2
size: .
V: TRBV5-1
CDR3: CASSWTSGRNEQFF
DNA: TGCGCCAGCAGCTGGACTAGCGGGAGGAATGAGCAGTTCTTC

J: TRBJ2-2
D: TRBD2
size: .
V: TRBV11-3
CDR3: CASSSSGGSSMNTGELFF
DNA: TGTGCCAGCAGCTCCTCGGGGGGGAGTAGCATGAACACCGGGGAGCTGTTTTTT

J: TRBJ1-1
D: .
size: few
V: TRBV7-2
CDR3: CASSLGLSEAFF
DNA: TGTGCCAGCAGCCTCGGACTGTCTGAAGCTTTCTTT

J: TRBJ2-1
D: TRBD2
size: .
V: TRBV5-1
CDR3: CASSQLAGPSYNEQFF
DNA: TGCGCCAGCAGCCAGCTAGCGGGTCCCTCCTACAATGAGCAGTTCTTC

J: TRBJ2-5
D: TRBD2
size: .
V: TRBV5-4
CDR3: CASSSPQLAGRETQYF
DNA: TGTGCCAGCAGCTCTCCACAACTAGCGGGACGGGAGACCCAGTACTTC

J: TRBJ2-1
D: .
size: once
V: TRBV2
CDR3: CASSDKVSRGGNEQFF
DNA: TGTGCCAGCAGTGACAAGGTTAGCAGAGGAGGGAATGAGCAGTTCTTC

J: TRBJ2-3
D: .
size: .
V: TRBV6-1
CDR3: CASSEARAASTDTQYF
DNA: TGTGCCAGCAGTGAAGCGAGGGCAGCTAGCACAGATACGCAGTATTTT

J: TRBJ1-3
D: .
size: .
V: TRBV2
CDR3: CASRTQQSGNTIYF
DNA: TGTGCCAGCAGAACACAGCAATCTGGAAACACCATATATTTT

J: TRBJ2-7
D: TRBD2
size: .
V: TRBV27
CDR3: CASRPPSGRSREQYF
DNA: TGTGCCAGCAGACCACCTAGCGGGAGATCAAGGGAGCAGTACTTC

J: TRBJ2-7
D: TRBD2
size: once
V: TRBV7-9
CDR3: CASSLPFEGLAVGGEQYF
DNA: TGTGCCAGCAGCTTGCCGTTCGAGGGACTAGCTGTTGGGGGAGAGCAGTACTTC

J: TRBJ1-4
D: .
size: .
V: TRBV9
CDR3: CASSVGGHLNEKLFF
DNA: TGTGCCAGCAGCGTAGGGGGGCACCTAAATGAAAAACTGTTTTTT

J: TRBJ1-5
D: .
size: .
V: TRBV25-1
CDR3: CASRQTGRDQPQHF
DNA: TGTGCCAGCAGACAAACGGGGAGGGATCAGCCCCAGCATTTT

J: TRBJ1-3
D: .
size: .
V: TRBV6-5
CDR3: CASSYSSGGRWNTIYF
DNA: TGTGCCAGCAGTTACTCGAGTGGAGGCCGCTGGAACACCATATATTTT

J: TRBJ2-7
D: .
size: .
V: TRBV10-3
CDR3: CAIGLTQTTYEQYF
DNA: TGTGCCATCGGGCTTACACAGACTACCTACGAGCAGTACTTC

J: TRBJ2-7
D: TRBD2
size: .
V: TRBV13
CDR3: CASSSGTNSYEQYF
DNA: TGTGCCAGCAGCTCTGGGACTAACTCCTACGAGCAGTACTTC

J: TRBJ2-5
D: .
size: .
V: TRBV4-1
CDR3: CASSHTPGGQAQETQYF
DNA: TGCGCCAGCAGCCATACCCCGGGGGGACAGGCCCAAGAGACCCAGTACTTC

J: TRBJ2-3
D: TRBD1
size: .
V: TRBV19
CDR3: CASSMHRGITDTQYF
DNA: TGTGCCAGTAGTATGCACAGGGGAATCACAGATACGCAGTATTTT

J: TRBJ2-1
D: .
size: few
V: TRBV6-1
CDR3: CASSLRGYNEQFF
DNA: TGTGCCAGCAGCCTCAGGGGATACAATGAGCAGTTCTTC

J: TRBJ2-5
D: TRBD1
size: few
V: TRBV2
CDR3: CASVLQGAKQETQYF
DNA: TGTGCCAGCGTCTTACAGGGGGCCAAACAAGAGACCCAGTACTTC

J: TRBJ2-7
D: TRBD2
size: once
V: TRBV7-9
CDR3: CASSLPPGGSYEQYF
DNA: TGTGCCAGCAGCTTGCCTCCGGGGGGCTCCTACGAGCAGTACTTC

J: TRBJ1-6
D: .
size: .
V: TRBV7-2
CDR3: CASSPTRAANNSPLHF
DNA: TGTGCCAGCAGCCCCACGCGGGCAGCCAATAATTCACCCCTCCACTTT

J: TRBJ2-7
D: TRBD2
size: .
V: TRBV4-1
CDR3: CASSQTSGLAGANEQYF
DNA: TGCGCCAGCAGCCAAACTTCTGGACTAGCGGGAGCAAACGAGCAGTACTTC

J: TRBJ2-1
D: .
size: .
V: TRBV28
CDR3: CASSPPGSYNEQFF
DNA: TGTGCCAGCAGTCCCCCGGGCTCCTACAATGAGCAGTTCTTC

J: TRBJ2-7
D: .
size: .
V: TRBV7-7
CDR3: CASSLLGADEQYF
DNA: TGTGCTAGCAGCTTATTAGGGGCAGACGAGCAGTACTTC

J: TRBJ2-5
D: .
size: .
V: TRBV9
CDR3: CASSPSGGQETQYF
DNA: TGTGCCAGCAGCCCCTCAGGTGGACAAGAGACCCAGTACTTC

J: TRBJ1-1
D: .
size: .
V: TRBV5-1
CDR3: CASSLGQGFAFF
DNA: TGCGCCAGCAGCTTGGGCCAGGGATTTGCTTTCTTT

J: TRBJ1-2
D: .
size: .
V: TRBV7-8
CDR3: CASSLRTSGTGGYTF
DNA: TGTGCCAGCAGCTTAAGGACTTCCGGCACGGGTGGCTACACCTTC